These 10 T cell receptor beta chains were all obtained from the same sample, sequenced in a study of T cell responses to AZD1222 COVID-19 vaccine. Sequenced by immunoSEQ multiplex PCR; TCRdb stores in-frame clones only, minus some. Of roughly 130,000 clones in the sample, roughly 90% were seen once. The sample consisted of peripheral blood, taken on day 0 of AZD1222 vaccination. These TCRs come from an adult in good health.

The rearrangement joins TRBV24-1 to TRBJ2-3, with 8 bases fitting TRBD1. Germline V CDR1 and CDR2: KGHDR, SFDVKD. Trimming cost V 0 bases and J 2 bases; bases outside gene matches: 6. This CDR3 is 17 amino acids long. CDR3 bases: TGTGCCACCAGTGATTTGCGACAGGGGTCGTTCACAGATACGCAGTATTTT. Its protein product is CATSDLRQGSFTDTQYF.

The J gene is TRBJ2-1, the V gene TRBV5-1; D may correspond to TRBD1 or TRBD2 (5 bases each). The ends were cut back, 2 bases at V and 3 bases at J, with 12 bases in the middle. Germline lookup yields CDR1 SGHRS and CDR2 YFSETQ. The CDR3 is made up of 15 amino acids. DNA of the CDR3: TGCGCCAGCAGCTTAGGGGCGAGCGGCTACAATGAGCAGTTCTTC. Protein: CASSLGASGYNEQFF.

This clone appeared a few times. This chain connects TRBV5-6 to TRBJ1-5, with D unclear. Trimming stripped 0 bases from V and 3 bases from J, with 7 bases between. The CDR3 spans 14 residues. The germline V gene has CDR1 SGHDT and CDR2 YYEEEE. CDR3 protein: CASSLANVNQPQHF. CDR3 sequence (DNA): TGTGCCAGCAGCTTGGCCAACGTCAATCAGCCCCAGCATTTT. Full variable domain (missing parts from reference TRBV5-6 and TRBJ1-5): DAGVTQSPTHLIKTRGQQVTLRCSPKSGHDTVSWYQQALGQGPQFIFQYYEEEERQRGNFPDRFSGHQFPNYSSELNVNALLLGDSALYLCASSLANVNQPQHFGDGTRLSIL.

The J gene is TRBJ1-6, the V gene TRBV6-5; D is uncertain. The germline V gene has CDR1 MNHEY and CDR2 SVGAGI. V dropped 6 bases and J dropped 10 bases, with 16 bases sitting between them. CDR3 size: 14 residues. The CDR3 DNA reads as TGTGCCAGCAGGAAGGGCGAACATTTATCACCCCTCCACTTT. This gives the protein CASRKGEHLSPLHF.

The chain is built from TRBV18 and TRBJ1-1; 7 nucleotides agree with TRBD1. The CDR3 has 17 residues. Trimming at V came to 1 base and at J to 3 bases, leaving 11 bases not matched to a gene. The germline gives CDR1 KGHSH, CDR2 LQKENI. The chain's CDR3 is CASSPQDPGTAYTEAFF. DNA for the CDR3: TGTGCCAGCTCACCACAAGATCCCGGGACAGCGTACACTGAAGCTTTCTTT. The full variable domain, completed using reference TRBV18 and TRBJ1-1, is NAGVMQNPRHLVRRRGQEARLRCSPMKGHSHVYWYRQLPEEGLKFMVYLQKENIIDESGMPKERFSAEFPKEGPSILRIQQVVRGDSAAYFCASSPQDPGTAYTEAFFGQGTRLTVV.

The chain uses TRBV27 and TRBJ2-3; D is uncertain. This CDR3 comprises 11 residues. With 3 bases removed from V and 6 bases from J, the gap between germline ends came to 4 bases. CDR1 MNHEY and CDR2 SMNVEV come from the germline V gene (reference sequence). The CDR3, as DNA: TGTGCCAGCAGTTTCAGGGATACGCAGTATTTT. The encoded protein is CASSFRDTQYF.

This clone was found a few times. V and J are TRBV4-1 and TRBJ1-5; D uncertain. The CDR3 spans 17 residues. CDR1 is MGHRA, CDR2 YSYEKL, per germline. Trimming took off 0 bases at V and 5 bases at J, with 17 bases between the two ends. The CDR3 bases are TGCGCCAGCAGCCAAGATCCTGACCCGTACGTTGATCAGCCCCAGCATTTT. It codes for CASSQDPDPYVDQPQHF.

This chain uses TRBV5-1 with TRBJ2-7; D ambiguous. V was cut by 0 bases and J by 2 bases, with 6 bases left in between. CDR1 and CDR2 (germline): SGHRS, YFSETQ. The CDR3 is 13 residues long. In DNA, the CDR3 is TGCGCCAGCAGCTTGGGGGGAACCTACGAGCAGTACTTC. Translating it yields CASSLGGTYEQYF.

The gene calls are TRBV30 and TRBJ1-6; 7 nucleotides align to TRBD1. V lost 8 bases, J lost 2 bases, and 12 bases stayed unmatched. The CDR3 runs to 16 residues. The germline CDR1 and CDR2 sequences are GTSNPN and SVGIG (reference sequence). The CDR3 loop is CALRPPRGTYNSPLHF. In DNA, the CDR3 is TGTGCCCTCCGCCCCCCCAGGGGGACCTATAATTCACCCCTCCACTTT. Filled out from reference TRBV30 and TRBJ1-6, the complete variable domain reads SQTIHQWPATLVQPVGSPLSLECTVEGTSNPNLYWYRQAAGRGLQLLFYSVGIGQISSEVPQNLSASRPQDRQFILSSKKLLLSDSGFYLCALRPPRGTYNSPLHFGNGTRLTVT.

This chain joins TRBV21-1 and TRBJ1-2. TRBV21-1 is deemed a pseudogene. This CDR3 is built from 15 residues. CDR3 nucleotide sequence: TGTGCCAGCAGCAAAGATCGCAATTCTAACTATGGCTACACCTTC. It codes for CASSKDRNSNYGYTF.